Given below is one T cell receptor (beta chain) in context. Its antigen remains unidentified. The time point was: week 35, safety follow-up. It was 300 ug of mutant IDH1 20-mer peptide that made up each vaccine dose, given with topical imiquimod. The vaccination schedule gave patients eight doses in weeks 1, 3, 5, 7, 11, 15, 19 and 23. New astrocytomas of WHO grade 3 or 4 that were IDH1-mutant and ATRX-lost were found in the donors. TCRdb's copy holds only in-frame clones and misses some; the assay was immunoSEQ multiplex PCR. The table records 30,000 to 40,000 clones, around 77% of them present only once. This entry comes from a study of a mutant IDH1 vaccine in newly diagnosed glioma. The wider study: Former treatment meant radiotherapy, temozolomide, or both; the majority had gotten both. Regarding the study as a whole: Pseudoprogression seemingly bore no relation to changes in top peripheral T cell clonotypes.

The receptor comes from a man aged 35-49 years with glioma. Some clones in this sample may be carry-over from other donors' samples. The sequences come from PBMCs, collected from a glioma patient whose treatment included an IDH1 peptide vaccine.

CDR3 region: CASSAAYIGPQHF. CDR3 DNA sequence: TGTGCCAGCAGCGCAGCTTATATAGGGCCCCAGCATTTT. The chain carries TRBV5-6 and TRBJ1-5; D ambiguous. The CDR3 has 13 amino acids. Trimming took off 4 bases at V and 9 bases at J, with 14 bases between the two ends. Looked up from germline, CDR1 is SGHDT and CDR2 is YYEEEE.